A selection of T cell receptor beta chains follows, all from one sample in a study of radiotherapy plus CTLA-4 blockade in lung cancer. TCRdb's copy holds only in-frame clones and misses some; the assay was immunoSEQ multiplex PCR. The sample has about 45,000 clones, 50% to 70% seen once. The specimen was peripheral blood, collected from a patient treated with radiotherapy plus ipilimumab. Receptors originate from a human donor with non-small cell lung cancer who had a partial response to radiotherapy plus ipilimumab. Each CDR3 is given with its conserved first and last residue. The D gene is left open where the match is weak. Size values are once, few and many counts, or a class for expanded clones, and some rows have none.

>TRBV19|.|.|TRBJ1-5
TGTGCCAGTAGTATAGAACAGGGCGCTCGGGCGCCCCAGCATTTT
CASSIEQGARAPQHF
>TRBV6-5|.|TRBD2|TRBJ2-7
TGTGCCAGCGGGCGGGGGTCCCCCTACGAGCAGTACTTC
CASGRGSPYEQYF
>TRBV6-6|.|.|TRBJ2-7
TGTGCCAGCAGTTACCAGTTGGGGGCCGGGTCTGACGAGCAGTACTTC
CASSYQLGAGSDEQYF
>TRBV13|.|TRBD2|TRBJ2-2
TGTGCCAGCAGCTTAGGCCGTGCGGGAGGGCGGACCGGGGAGCTGTTTTTT
CASSLGRAGGRTGELFF
>TRBV5-6|.|.|TRBJ2-2
TGTGCCAGCAGCCGAGACCCGGGGGTTTCGTCCGGGGAGCTGTTTTTT
CASSRDPGVSSGELFF
>TRBV5-5|.|TRBD1|TRBJ1-1
TGTGCCAGCAGCTATAAGGGACAGGAGATAAACACTGAAGCTTTCTTT
CASSYKGQEINTEAFF
>TRBV15|many|.|TRBJ1-5
TGTGCCACCACTATGGAACGGGGGATGTATCAGCCCCAGCATTTT
CATTMERGMYQPQHF
>TRBV5-4|.|TRBD1|TRBJ2-7
TGCGCCAGCAGCCAGGGACAGGGGCGATACGAGCAGTACTTC
CASSQGQGRYEQYF
>TRBV9|few|.|TRBJ1-6
TGTGCCAGCAGCGTAGCGGGGGAAGGCTATTCACCCCTCCACTTT
CASSVAGEGYSPLHF
>TRBV7-8|.|TRBD1|TRBJ1-5
TGTGCCAGCAGCTTACAGAACAGGGGGCAGGGTGAGCCCCAGCATTTT
CASSLQNRGQGEPQHF
>TRBV7-8|.|.|TRBJ1-5
TGTGCCAGCACATTGGGGGGGGTTCAGCCCCAGCATTTT
CASTLGGVQPQHF
>TRBV19|few|.|TRBJ1-5
TGTGCCAGTAGTATACTGACGCACCAGGGGAGCAATCAGCCCCAGCATTTT
CASSILTHQGSNQPQHF
>TRBV27|few|TRBD1|TRBJ1-1
TGTGCCAGCAGTTTATATGGGACAGGGTACACTGAAGCTTTCTTT
CASSLYGTGYTEAFF
>TRBV19|.|.|TRBJ2-5
TGTGCCAGTAGCCCGCGGGACCGTCAAGAGACCCAGTACTTC
CASSPRDRQETQYF
>TRBV2|once|TRBD2|TRBJ2-1
TGTGCCAGCAGTGGTAGCGGGGGCTCTAAGTTCTTC
CASSGSGGSKFF
>TRBV2|.|TRBD1|TRBJ1-5
TGTGCCAGCAGCGGACAGGAGGATCAGCCCCAGCATTTT
CASSGQEDQPQHF
>TRBV2|.|TRBD2|TRBJ2-2
TGTGCCACCCTGGGACTAGCCGCAAACACCGGGGAGCTGTTTTTT
CATLGLAANTGELFF
>TRBV2|few|TRBD1|TRBJ1-1
TGTGCCAGCAGTGTTATGGGACAGGGGTCTGAAGCTTTCTTT
CASSVMGQGSEAFF
>TRBV6-7|few|.|TRBJ2-7
TGTGCCAGCAGTTACTTCCAGGGGGGCGACGAGCAGTACTTC
CASSYFQGGDEQYF
>TRBV13|.|.|TRBJ1-2
TGTGCCAGCAGCCTCCGGGACTATGGCTACACCTTC
CASSLRDYGYTF
>TRBV6-1|.|.|TRBJ2-7
TGTGCCAGCAGCTTGACAGTATACGAGCAGTACTTC
CASSLTVYEQYF